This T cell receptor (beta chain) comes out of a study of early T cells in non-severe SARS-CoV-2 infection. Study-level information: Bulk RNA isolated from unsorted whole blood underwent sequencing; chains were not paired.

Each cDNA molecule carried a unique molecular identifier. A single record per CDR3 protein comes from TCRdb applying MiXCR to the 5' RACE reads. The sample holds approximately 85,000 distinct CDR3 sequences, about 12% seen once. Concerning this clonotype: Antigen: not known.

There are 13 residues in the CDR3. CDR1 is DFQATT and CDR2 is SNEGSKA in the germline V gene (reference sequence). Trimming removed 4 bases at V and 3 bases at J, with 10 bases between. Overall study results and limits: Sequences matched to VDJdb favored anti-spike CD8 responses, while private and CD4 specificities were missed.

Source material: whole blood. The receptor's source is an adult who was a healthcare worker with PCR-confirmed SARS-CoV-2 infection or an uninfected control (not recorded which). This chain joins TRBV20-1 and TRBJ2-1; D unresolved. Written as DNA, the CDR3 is TGCAGTGCTACCCATTCCCTCTACAATGAGCAGTTCTTC. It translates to CSATHSLYNEQFF.